This T cell receptor (beta chain) was observed in a study of beta chain features in type 1 diabetes. Study-wide results and caveats: Shorter TCRB CDR3s, moderately but significantly so, were found in Type 1 diabetes patients in all four CD4+ subsets. Unsettled here was the matter of whether HLA type influences TCRB rearrangement.

Sequenced material consisted of expressed TCRB transcripts (all of the isolated RNA was reverse transcribed). Profiled with immunoSEQ multiplex PCR; TCRdb holds only in-frame clones, not every one. The table lists some 160,000 clones, 9% to 10% of them singletons. This clone was detected a few times. Its antigen remains unknown. The sequenced sample was central memory CD4+ T cells from blood. This clonotype was obtained from a woman aged 25 to 39 with type 1 diabetes.

Written as DNA, the CDR3 is TGTGCCAGCAGCGTAGCCGAACTGAGCTCCTACAATGAGCAGTTCTTC. Translating gives CASSVAELSSYNEQFF. The chain links TRBV9 to TRBJ2-1, with D unclear. This CDR3 is built from 16 residues. V was trimmed by 0 bases and J by 0 bases, leaving 10 bases between them. The V gene's germline CDR1 is SGDLS and CDR2 YYNGEE.